A single sample gave rise to the 19 T cell receptor beta chains below, sequenced in a study of T cell repertoires in cytomegalovirus infection. TCRdb passed the reads through MiXCR, listing each CDR3 protein once. The profile shows about 140,000 distinct CDR3 sequences, about 6% of them singletons. Input material: PBMCs. The source of these receptors is a human donor in good health (CMV status not recorded). Some clones in this sample may be carry-over from other donors' samples.

This clonotype occurred many times. CDR3 DNA sequence: TGTGCCAGCAGTTTAAACAGGGCTCCGTGGGGTAATTCACCCCTCCACTTT. Translation gives CASSLNRAPWGNSPLHF. The chain recombines TRBV28 with TRBJ1-6; TRBD1 is a possible D gene (6 bases). Trimming left V 2 bases short and J 6 bases short, with 17 bases between. Germline-derived CDR1 and CDR2 are MDHEN and SYDVKM. The CDR3 contains 17 residues.

This clonotype was recorded at least ten times. CDR3 nucleotide sequence: TGTGCCAGCAGGCCCCCAGGGGGGGGGCCTTACAATGAGCAGTTCTTC. This codes for CASRPPGGGPYNEQFF. This sequence joins TRBV6-2 or TRBV6-3 and TRBJ2-1; D is tentatively TRBD1 or TRBD2 (7 bases each). CDR1 is MNHEY and CDR2 is SVGEGT in the germline V gene. The CDR3 is 16 residues long. Trimming left V 6 bases short and J 4 bases short, with 19 bases between.

V usage is TRBV28 and J usage is TRBJ2-1; 10 bases align to TRBD2. The J segment lost 8 bases and the V segment lost 8 bases, leaving 6 bases of the junction unmatched. This CDR3 has 13 residues. Per germline, CDR1 MDHEN and CDR2 SYDVKM. The CDR3 region is CASGTSAYHEQFF. In nucleotides, the CDR3 is TGTGCCAGCGGGACTAGCGCGTATCATGAGCAGTTCTTC. The full variable domain, in which reference TRBV28 and TRBJ2-1 provide the parts outside the CDR3, is DVKVTQSSRYLVKRTGEKVFLECVQDMDHENMFWYRQDPGLGLRLIYFSYDVKMKEKGDIPEGYSVSREKKERFSLILESASTNQTSMYLCASGTSAYHEQFFGPGTRLTVL.

This rearrangement joins TRBV5-1 to TRBJ2-3; 10 nucleotides line up with TRBD1. Germline V gene data show CDR1 as SGHRS and CDR2 as YFSETQ. The V gene end was trimmed by 0 bases and the J gene end by 1 base; junction bases not matched to a gene: 2. This CDR3 contains 16 residues. CDR3 residues: CASSLAGTGGTDTQYF. The CDR3 DNA follows: TGCGCCAGCAGCTTGGCCGGGACAGGGGGCACAGATACGCAGTATTTT.

With respect to this clonotype: It may be a read error: a sequence one base away is much more abundant. The J gene is TRBJ2-2, the V gene TRBV7-2, with D perhaps TRBD1 (5 bases). Per germline, CDR1 SGHTA and CDR2 FQGNSA. V shed 3 bases and J shed 0 bases, with 14 bases lying between them. This CDR3 contains 17 residues. CDR3 residues: CASSLFLRQPNTGELFF. The CDR3 coding sequence is TGTGCCAGCAGCTTGTTTCTGCGACAGCCGAACACCGGGGAGCTGTTTTTT.

This clonotype was detected a few times. The chain links TRBV20-1 to TRBJ2-3; 9 nucleotides agree with TRBD1. The germline CDR1 and CDR2 sequences are DFQATT and SNEGSKA (reference sequence). The CDR3 is 13 residues long. The ends lost 7 bases at V and 8 bases at J; junction bases unmatched: 10. The CDR3 loop is CSVRDRVIVTQYF. DNA for the CDR3: TGCAGTGTAAGGGACAGGGTCATTGTTACGCAGTATTTT.

This clonotype was found a few times. The chain has TRBV25-1 and TRBJ1-6; D is possibly TRBD1 (5 bases). The V and J ends lost 2 bases and 7 bases respectively, with 15 bases between them. Germline CDR1 MGHDK, CDR2 SYGVNS. CDR3 length: 16 residues. CDR3 sequence reads: CASSENLGQLNSPLHF. CDR3 nucleotides: TGTGCCAGCAGTGAAAATCTCGGACAATTAAATTCACCCCTCCACTTT.

This clonotype was observed at least ten times. The rearrangement links TRBV7-6 to TRBJ2-5; TRBD2 matches at 7 bases. In germline, CDR1 is SGHVS, CDR2 FNYEAQ. This CDR3 is built from 15 residues. V was pared by 8 bases and J by 2 bases, with 11 bases of the junction left unmatched. In DNA form, the CDR3 reads TGTGCCAGCGGGAGGGAGGCTAGCGGACAAGAGACCCAGTACTTC. The encoded protein is CASGREASGQETQYF.

This clonotype was seen at least ten times. The V and J genes are TRBV2 and TRBJ2-7; 12 positions match TRBD2. This CDR3 has 14 amino acids. V was pared by 7 bases and J by 2 bases, with 3 bases of the junction left unmatched. The V gene's germline CDR1 is SNHLY and CDR2 FYNNEI. The CDR3 coding sequence is TGTGCCAGCAAAACTAGCGGGGGGCCCTACGAGCAGTACTTC. Translated: CASKTSGGPYEQYF.

This clonotype has ten or more counts. This chain links TRBV28 with TRBJ2-7, with TRBD2 matching 13 bases. Germline CDR1 and CDR2: MDHEN and SYDVKM. Trimming took 6 bases from V and 6 from J; bases not matched to a gene: 5. The CDR3 has 14 amino acids. CDR3 amino acids: CASRRGTSGVEQYF. As DNA, the CDR3 is TGTGCCAGCAGGCGAGGGACTAGCGGGGTCGAGCAGTACTTC.

Only a few counts were recorded for this clonotype. This chain uses TRBV29-1 with TRBJ2-3; D is ambiguous. Trimming took 2 bases from V and 2 from J, leaving 8 bases between them. The germline CDR1 and CDR2 sequences are SQVTM and ANQGSEA. The CDR3 has 13 amino acids. CDR3 amino acids: CSVERLATDTQYF. The CDR3 nucleotides read TGCAGCGTTGAAAGGTTAGCCACAGATACGCAGTATTTT.

The rearrangement uses TRBV18 and TRBJ2-5, with D unclear. Germline CDR1 KGHSH, CDR2 LQKENI. Trimming took off 2 bases at V and 2 bases at J, with 9 bases between the two ends. The CDR3 is 14 residues long. CDR3 DNA: TGTGCCAGCTCACCAGCTCCCTCTCAAGAGACCCAGTACTTC. Its translation is CASSPAPSQETQYF.

This clonotype was observed at least ten times. The genes are TRBV7-2 and TRBJ1-4; D is ambiguous. Germline V gene data show CDR1 as SGHTA and CDR2 as FQGNSA. V dropped 2 bases and J dropped 0 bases, with 10 bases sitting between them. The CDR3 has 16 amino acids. The CDR3 DNA reads TGTGCCAGCAGCTTAAACCCCCTTGCAACTAATGAAAAACTGTTTTTT. The encoded protein is CASSLNPLATNEKLFF.

This clonotype was observed a few times. This chain connects TRBV10-3 to TRBJ2-3; 7 positions match TRBD1. Germline V gene lookup returns CDR1 ENHRY and CDR2 SYGVKD. The ends lost 11 bases at V and 6 bases at J; junction bases unmatched: 8. The CDR3 is made up of 12 amino acids. CDR3 in amino acids: CAVGTETDTQYF. CDR3 nucleotides: TGTGCCGTCGGGACAGAGACCGATACGCAGTATTTT.

By frequency in the sample, this clonotype is medium-sized. Mismatch with germline at one junction end may stem from a read error. This rearrangement joins TRBV12-3 or TRBV12-4 to TRBJ1-1; D not certain. The CDR3 spans 13 residues. This chain's CDR3 is CASSLGGNTEAFF. CDR3 bases: TGTGCCAGCAGCTTAGGAGGGAACACTGAAGCTTTCTTT.

This chain links TRBV19 with TRBJ2-7; 8 bases fit TRBD1. Germline values: CDR1 LNHDA, CDR2 SQIVND (reference sequence). This CDR3 has 15 amino acids. Unmatched junction bases numbered 6, after V lost 1 base and J lost 4 bases. The CDR3 DNA reads TGTGCCAGTAGTATAGCCGGACAGGGCAAATACGAGCAGTACTTC. Protein product: CASSIAGQGKYEQYF.

This clonotype occurred many times. The chain is built from TRBV7-9 and TRBJ2-1, with 7 bases matching TRBD2. Trimming took 5 bases from V and 0 from J; bases not matched to a gene: 4. CDR3 length: 15 residues. Germline CDR1 reads SEHNR; CDR2 reads FQNEAQ (reference sequence). The CDR3 nucleotides read TGTGCCAGCAGCCCCGGGGGGAGCTCCTACAATGAGCAGTTCTTC. Amino acids: CASSPGGSSYNEQFF.

In this sample, this clonotype turned up many times. The junction and the germline gene differ at one end; a read error may be behind it. The chain uses TRBV19 and TRBJ1-1; no firm D call. The CDR3 runs 14 residues. CDR1 LNHDA and CDR2 SQIVND come from the germline V gene (reference sequence). CDR3 in amino acids: CASSKSTANSEAFF. The CDR3 DNA reads TGTGCCAGTAGTAAATCGACGGCGAACTCTGAAGCTTTCTTT.

This clonotype occurred a few times. This chain uses TRBV13 with TRBJ1-3; 10 bases are a match to TRBD1. Trimming took 3 bases from V and 1 from J; bases not matched to a gene: 9. Germline CDR1 PRHDT, CDR2 FYEKMQ (reference sequence). The CDR3 runs to 18 residues. CDR3 bases: TGTGCCAGCAGCTTGGGACAGGGGTCGATTACTTCTGGAAACACCATATATTTT. It specifies CASSLGQGSITSGNTIYF. The whole variable domain, filled in from reference TRBV13 and TRBJ1-3, reads AAGVIQSPRHLIKEKRETATLKCYPIPRHDTVYWYQQGPGQDPQFLISFYEKMQSDKGSIPDRFSAQQFSDYHSELNMSSLELGDSALYFCASSLGQGSITSGNTIYFGEGSWLTVV.